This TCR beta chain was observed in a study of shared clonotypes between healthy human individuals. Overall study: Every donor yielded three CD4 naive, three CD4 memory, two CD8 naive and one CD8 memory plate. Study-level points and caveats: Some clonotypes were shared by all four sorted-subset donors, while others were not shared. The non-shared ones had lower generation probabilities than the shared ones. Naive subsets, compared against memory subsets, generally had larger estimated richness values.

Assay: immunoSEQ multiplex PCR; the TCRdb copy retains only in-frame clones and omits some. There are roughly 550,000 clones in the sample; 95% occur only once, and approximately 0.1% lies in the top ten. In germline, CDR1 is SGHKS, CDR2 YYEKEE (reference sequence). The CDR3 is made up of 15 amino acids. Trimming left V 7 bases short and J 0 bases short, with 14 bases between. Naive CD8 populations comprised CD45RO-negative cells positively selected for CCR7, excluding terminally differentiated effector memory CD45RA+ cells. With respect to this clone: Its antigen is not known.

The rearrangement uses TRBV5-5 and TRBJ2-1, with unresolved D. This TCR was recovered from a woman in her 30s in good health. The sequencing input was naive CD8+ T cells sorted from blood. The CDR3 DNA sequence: TGTGCCAGCGAAGACCGGCGGAGCTCCTACAATGAGCAGTTCTTC. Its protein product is CASEDRRSSYNEQFF.